This T cell receptor beta chain emerged from a study of spatial heterogeneity in lung cancer. Study as a whole: Beta-chain sequences were consistently detected more often than alpha-chain sequences.

Many counts were recorded for this clonotype. Germline V gene sequence: CDR1 MDHEN, CDR2 SYDVKM. V was cut by 4 bases and J by 2 bases, with 15 bases left in between. The CDR3 is made up of 15 amino acids. Indicated time point: blood at routine non-recurrence follow-up after resection. Whole RNA was taken from tumor, nontumor lung or frozen PBMC; it was then sequenced unsorted. TCRdb reprocessed the 5' RACE reads via MiXCR and lists one record per CDR3 protein. The table shows 95,000 to 130,000 distinct CDR3 sequences, with over 9% occurring only once. V is TRBV28 and J is TRBJ2-7; D possibly corresponds to TRBD2 (6 bases). This receptor was taken from a male donor with early-stage non-small cell lung cancer. Sequenced material: PBMCs, taken at follow-up. In DNA, the CDR3 is TGTGCCAGCAGTTCTTACGGGACGGGGGCCTACGAGCAGTACTTC. Its protein is CASSSYGTGAYEQYF.